This T cell receptor (beta chain) was recorded in a study of cytomegalovirus exposure and HLA in healthy donors. Vbeta (60) and Jbeta (13) primers were used in the PCR. TCRdb keeps only in-frame clones here, not all; method: immunoSEQ multiplex PCR. The repertoire holds about 88,000 clones, with 75% to 90% as singletons. The CDR3 is made up of 13 amino acids. Unmatched junction bases numbered 4, after V lost 4 bases and J lost 5 bases. CDR1 MNHEY and CDR2 SVGAGI come from the germline V gene. The chain has TRBV6-5 and TRBJ1-2, with TRBD1 matching over 7 bases. The sample comprised PBMCs. The sequence was collected from a man between 18 and 29 years old in good health and CMV-seronegative. The CDR3 loop is CASSWDSRYGYTF. The CDR3 DNA is TGTGCCAGCAGTTGGGACAGCCGATATGGCTACACCTTC.